The 4 T cell receptor beta chains reported below all come from one sample, sequenced in a study of blood T cell repertoires in COVID-19 (TCRdb year 2020). The library was produced with the immunoSEQ multiplex PCR assay. The table was pulled from immuneACCESS by TCRdb, which kept in-frame rearrangements only. Such tables lose some clones; where checked, under half of the loss comes from unresolved V genes, and the rest has no known cause. The sample includes around 250,000 clones, with roughly 86% observed a single time. Around 7.3% of the sample is taken by the ten largest. The sample taken for sequencing was peripheral blood. These receptors all come from a woman in her 70s with active or convalescent COVID-19.

This chain connects TRBV9 to TRBJ2-3, with TRBD1 matching over 8 bases. J gave up 2 bases and V 4 bases, and 3 bases lay outside the gene matches. The CDR3 length is 14 residues. Germline CDR1 and CDR2: SGDLS and YYNGEE. CDR3 in DNA: TGTGCCAGCAGCCCAGGGGGCTTCACAGATACGCAGTATTTT. It yields the protein CASSPGGFTDTQYF.

This clone appeared a few times. This chain connects TRBV10-1 to TRBJ2-7, with D possibly matching TRBD2 (6 bases). The CDR3 covers 16 residues. The V gene's germline CDR1 is WNHNN and CDR2 SYGVQD (reference sequence). Trimming took off 5 bases at V and 4 bases at J, with 21 bases between the two ends. The CDR3 region is CASSRGGQGRVYEQYF. The CDR3 DNA is TGCGCCAGCAGTCGGGGAGGTCAGGGACGGGTTTACGAGCAGTACTTC.

This clone was counted only a few times. The chain joins TRBV5-1 to TRBJ1-5; D is undetermined. V was pared by 5 bases and J by 4 bases, with 10 bases between. This CDR3 region has 13 residues. Germline V gene sequence: CDR1 SGHRS, CDR2 YFSETQ. The CDR3 region is CASRLRENQPQHF. The CDR3 region has the DNA TGCGCCAGCAGGTTAAGGGAGAATCAGCCCCAGCATTTT.

This clone was seen only once. The CDR3 reads CATSRGGGQGGDNSPLHF. CDR3 nucleotide sequence: TGTGCCACCAGCAGAGGCGGGGGGCAGGGGGGAGATAATTCACCCCTCCACTTT. The rearrangement uses TRBV15 and TRBJ1-6, with 7 nucleotides matching TRBD1. Germline loops: CDR1 LNHNV, CDR2 YYDKDF (reference sequence). The CDR3 runs to 18 residues. The V and J ends lost 1 base and 5 bases, in that order; junction bases with no gene match: 11.